This T cell receptor beta chain stems from a study of identical twins. CDR1 is DFQATT and CDR2 is SNEGSKA in the germline V gene (reference sequence). Trimming removed 0 bases at V and 3 bases at J, with 15 bases between. This CDR3 is built from 16 residues. Unique molecular identifiers were present on the cDNA, and a universal primer site came from template switching. TCRdb re-analysed the 5' RACE reads in MiXCR, keeping a single row per CDR3 protein. The data show fewer than 800,000 distinct CDR3 sequences, 7.1% seen once. These data also featured in a second study, about yellow fever vaccine responses in identical twins. Per that study: Each twin's T cell response to the vaccine was reported to look partly convergent and partly personalized.

The gene calls are TRBV20-1 and TRBJ1-5; unclear D gene. Sequencing used PBMCs. This TCR came from a woman between 18 and 29 years old in good health. The CDR3 spells CSARDPGPIPNQPQHF. The CDR3 DNA reads as TGCAGTGCTAGAGATCCGGGCCCAATACCCAATCAGCCCCAGCATTTT.